This T cell receptor (beta chain) was recovered during a study of vaccination effects on CD4 cells after COVID-19. General observations from the study: A shortage of convalescent patients and an absence of early post-infection timepoints characterized the study. Vaccine- and infection-induced clones showed marked clonal contraction late following vaccination.

Pools of viral peptides were used by the ViraFEST assay to expand antigen-specific CD4+ T cells ahead of sequencing. Culturing for around 10 days preceded CD4+ T cell isolation. Subjects were given two BNT162b2 or mRNA-1273 vaccine doses. Data came from immunoSEQ multiplex PCR; TCRdb stores just in-frame clones and leaves some out. The profile shows around 30,000 clones, 75% to 90% of them singletons. This clone was counted between two and nine times. Its antigen is unknown. This CDR3 contains 15 residues. Germline trimming cut 4 bases from V and 7 bases from J; bases unmatched to any gene: 6. Germline CDR1 and CDR2: SEHNR and FQNEAQ (reference sequence).

The sequence came from a human donor who received a COVID-19 vaccine. Some clones in this sample may be carry-over from other donors' samples. The sample in question was CD4+ T cells from PBMCs cultured with SARS-CoV-2 spike peptides, obtained after COVID-19 vaccination. The chain employs TRBV7-9 and TRBJ1-3, with 11 bases matching TRBD1. CDR3 residues: CASSYRGQGGNTIYF. The CDR3 DNA is TGTGCCAGCAGCTACAGGGGACAGGGGGGCAACACCATATATTTT. Full variable domain (missing parts from reference TRBV7-9 and TRBJ1-3): DTGVSQNPRHKITKRGQNVTFRCDPISEHNRLYWYRQTLGQGPEFLTYFQNEAQLEKSRLLSDRFSAERPKGSFSTLEIQRTEQGDSAMYLCASSYRGQGGNTIYFGEGSWLTVV.